This T cell receptor beta chain was obtained from a study of T-cell reconstitution after alpha-beta-depleted transplantation in children. With 5 bases clipped from V and 6 bases from J, the junction kept 12 bases outside the gene matches. From germline, CDR1 is SGHVS and CDR2 FQNEAQ. CDR3 length: 17 residues. A TCRbeta library incorporating unique molecular identifiers was prepared. TCRdb passed the PCR reads through MiXCR, listing each CDR3 protein once. The data hold more than 450,000 distinct CDR3 sequences, with around 20% observed a single time. The material sequenced was PBMCs from the stem cell graft donor, taken from the stem cell graft. The chain couples TRBV7-8 to TRBJ2-1; 11 bases align to TRBD2. This TCR was sampled from a human donor who donated a stem cell graft to a child with acute lymphoblastic leukemia. The CDR3 DNA reads as TGTGCCAGCAGCCCCCGGGCTAGCGGGAGGATTCGCAATGAGCAGTTCTTC. Translation gives CASSPRASGRIRNEQFF. The entire variable domain, with the rest obtained from reference TRBV7-8 and TRBJ2-1, is as follows: GAGVSQSPRYKVAKRGQDVALRCDPISGHVSLFWYQQALGQGPEFLTYFQNEAQLDKSGLPSDRFFAERPEGSVSTLKIQRTQQEDSAVYLCASSPRASGRIRNEQFFGPGTRLTVL.